Below are 5 T cell receptor beta chains sequenced from a single sample in a study of blood T cell repertoires in COVID-19. Sequencing was performed with immunoSEQ multiplex PCR; in TCRdb, only in-frame clones are kept and a portion is missing. The table records tens of thousands of clones, 85% to 90% of them present only once. The specimen was peripheral blood. Receptors originate from a human donor in a cohort sampled during active COVID-19. The donor label of this sample is uncertain.

The gene calls are TRBV28 and TRBJ2-5; D unclear. The ends were cut back, 7 bases at V and 0 bases at J, with 9 bases in the middle. Germline assignment: CDR1 MDHEN and CDR2 SYDVKM. This CDR3 comprises 13 residues. CDR3 nucleotides: TGTGCCAGCACCGGCGGCAACCAAGAGACCCAGTACTTC. Protein sequence: CASTGGNQETQYF.

The J gene is TRBJ2-3, the V gene TRBV4-1, with 11 bases fitting TRBD2. The CDR3 has 18 amino acids. V trimming: 1 base; J trimming: 5 bases; junction bases outside the gene matches: 11. Germline CDR1 MGHRA, CDR2 YSYEKL. The CDR3 coding sequence is TGCGCCAGCAGCCAAGGGAGGGTTAGCGGGAGGGCTCGAGATACGCAGTATTTT. This sequence encodes CASSQGRVSGRARDTQYF.

This clone occurred a few times. The J gene is TRBJ2-7, the V gene TRBV6-4, with TRBD2 as a possible D gene (6 bases). In germline, CDR1 is MRHNA, CDR2 SNTAGT. This CDR3 comprises 15 residues. V lost 5 bases to trimming and J lost 5 bases, with 19 bases between them. The CDR3 sequence is CASSPGTLASHEQYF. CDR3 coding DNA: TGTGCCAGCAGTCCCGGGACTCTCGCAAGCCACGAGCAGTACTTC.

The chain joins TRBV10-3 to TRBJ2-6, with a tentative D call TRBD2 (5 bases). V gave up 3 bases and J gave up 0 bases, with 9 bases separating them. The CDR3 is made up of 16 amino acids. Germline assignment: CDR1 ENHRY and CDR2 SYGVKD. The CDR3, as DNA: TGTGCCATCAGTGACCCAGGAGGCTCTGGGGCCAACGTCCTGACTTTC. Its protein product is CAISDPGGSGANVLTF.

The chain couples TRBV2 to TRBJ2-5, with 10 bases that match TRBD1. CDR1 is SNHLY, CDR2 FYNNEI, per germline. With V trimmed by 5 bases and J by 2 bases, 5 bases remained unmatched. This CDR3 spans 15 amino acids. The CDR3 loop is CASSRDRGVQETQYF. As DNA, the CDR3 is TGTGCCAGCAGTAGGGACAGGGGCGTTCAAGAGACCCAGTACTTC.